One T cell receptor (beta chain) is described in this entry. The data were produced by immunoSEQ multiplex PCR, yet TCRdb's version contains in-frame clones alone and is incomplete. This sample has roughly 180,000 clones, with approximately 83% found just once. These data belong to a study of blood T cell repertoires in COVID-19. Study summary: Nucleic acid was either cDNA or gDNA, and it came from T cells, B-cell-depleted T cells, or PBMCs.

The CDR3 contains 13 residues. V lost 5 bases and J 5 bases, leaving 9 bases between the germline ends. CDR1 is SGHTA and CDR2 is FQGTGA in the germline V gene. This sequence joins TRBV7-3 and TRBJ2-2; D unclear. Input material: peripheral blood. The sequence came from a man in his sixties with acute or convalescent COVID-19. CDR3 sequence: CASSPKRTGELFF. DNA for the CDR3: TGTGCCAGCAGCCCTAAACGAACCGGGGAGCTGTTTTTT.